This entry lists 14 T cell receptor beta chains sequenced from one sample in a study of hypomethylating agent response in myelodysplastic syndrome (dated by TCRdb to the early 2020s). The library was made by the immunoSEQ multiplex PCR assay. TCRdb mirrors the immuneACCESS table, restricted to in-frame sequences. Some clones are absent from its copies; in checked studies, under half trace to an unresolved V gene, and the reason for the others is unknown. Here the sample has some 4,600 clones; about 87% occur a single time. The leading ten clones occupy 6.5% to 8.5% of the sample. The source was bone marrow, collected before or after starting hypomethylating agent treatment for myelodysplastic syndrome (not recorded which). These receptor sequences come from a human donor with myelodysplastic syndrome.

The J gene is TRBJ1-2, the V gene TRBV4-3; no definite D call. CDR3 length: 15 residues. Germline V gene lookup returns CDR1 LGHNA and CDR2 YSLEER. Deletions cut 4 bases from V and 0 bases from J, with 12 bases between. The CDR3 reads CASSPGPGANYGYTF. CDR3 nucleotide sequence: TGCGCCAGCAGCCCCGGACCGGGCGCTAACTATGGCTACACCTTC.

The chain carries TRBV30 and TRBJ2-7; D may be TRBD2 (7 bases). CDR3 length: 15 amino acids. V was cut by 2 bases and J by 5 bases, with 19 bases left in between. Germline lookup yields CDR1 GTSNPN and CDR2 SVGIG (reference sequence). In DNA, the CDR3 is TGTGCCTGGAGTCCAGGGACACCTCGGGGGGACGAGCAGTACTTC. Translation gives CAWSPGTPRGDEQYF.

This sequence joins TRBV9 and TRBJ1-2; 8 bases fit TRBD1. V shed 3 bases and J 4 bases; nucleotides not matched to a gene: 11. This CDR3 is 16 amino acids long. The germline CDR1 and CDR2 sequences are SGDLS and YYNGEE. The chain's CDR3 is CASSDHRDRPSYGYTF. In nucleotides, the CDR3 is TGTGCCAGCAGCGACCACCGGGACAGGCCCAGCTATGGCTACACCTTC. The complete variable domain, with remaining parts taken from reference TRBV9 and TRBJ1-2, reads DSGVTQTPKHLITATGQRVTLRCSPRSGDLSVYWYQQSLDQGLQFLIQYYNGEERAKGNILERFSAQQFPDLHSELNLSSLELGDSALYFCASSDHRDRPSYGYTFGSGTRLTVV.

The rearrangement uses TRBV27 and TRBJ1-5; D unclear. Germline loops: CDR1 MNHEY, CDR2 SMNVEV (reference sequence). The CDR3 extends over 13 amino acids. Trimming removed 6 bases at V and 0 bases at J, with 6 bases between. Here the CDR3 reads CASSHGSNQPQHF. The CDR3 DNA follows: TGTGCCAGCAGCCACGGTAGCAATCAGCCCCAGCATTTT.

The CDR3 DNA sequence: TGTGCCAGTACTTTATCCAGGGGCTCTGGAAACACCATATATTTT. This encodes CASTLSRGSGNTIYF. The chain has TRBV19 and TRBJ1-3, with D tentatively TRBD1 (6 bases). The germline V and J ends were trimmed by 7 bases and 0 bases, with 13 bases remaining between them. Per the germline V gene, CDR1 is LNHDA and CDR2 is SQIVND (reference sequence). The CDR3 sequence is 15 residues long. Full variable domain (missing parts from reference TRBV19 and TRBJ1-3): DGGITQSPKYLFRKEGQNVTLSCEQNLNHDAMYWYRQDPGQGLRLIYYSQIVNDFQKGDIAEGYSVSREKKESFPLTVTSAQKNPTAFYLCASTLSRGSGNTIYFGEGSWLTVV.

CDR3 region: CASSEDWGQEPYSYEQYV. The CDR3 bases are TGTGCCAGCAGTGAAGATTGGGGACAGGAACCCTACTCCTACGAGCAGTACGTC. The chain has TRBV2 and TRBJ2-7, with 8 bases matching TRBD1. Looked up from germline, CDR1 is SNHLY and CDR2 is FYNNEI. Losses at the gene ends were 1 base for V and 0 bases for J; bases not matched to a gene: 11. The CDR3 extends over 18 amino acids.

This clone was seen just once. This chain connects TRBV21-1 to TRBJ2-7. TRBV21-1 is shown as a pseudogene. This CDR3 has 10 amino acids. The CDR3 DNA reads TGTGCCAGGGTCTCCTACGAGCAGTACGTC. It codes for CARVSYEQYV.

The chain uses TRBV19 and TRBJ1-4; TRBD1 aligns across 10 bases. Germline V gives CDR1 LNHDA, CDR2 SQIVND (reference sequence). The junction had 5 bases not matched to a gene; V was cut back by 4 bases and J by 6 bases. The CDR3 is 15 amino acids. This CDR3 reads CASSRQGAKDEKLFF. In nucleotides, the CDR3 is TGTGCCAGTAGTAGACAGGGGGCGAAGGATGAAAAACTGTTTTTT.

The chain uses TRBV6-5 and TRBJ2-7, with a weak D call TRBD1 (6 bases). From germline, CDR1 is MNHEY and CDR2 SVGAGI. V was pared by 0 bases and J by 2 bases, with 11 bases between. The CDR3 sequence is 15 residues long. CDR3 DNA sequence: TGTGCCAGCAGTTACTCCGGGACACACGCCTACGAGCAGTACTTC. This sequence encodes CASSYSGTHAYEQYF.

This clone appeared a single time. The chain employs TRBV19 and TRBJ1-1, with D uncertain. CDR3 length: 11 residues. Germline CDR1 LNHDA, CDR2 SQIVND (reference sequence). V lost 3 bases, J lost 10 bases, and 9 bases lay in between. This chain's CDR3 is CASSIQDVAFF. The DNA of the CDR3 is TGTGCCAGTAGTATTCAGGATGTAGCTTTCTTT. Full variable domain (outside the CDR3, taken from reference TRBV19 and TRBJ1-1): DGGITQSPKYLFRKEGQNVTLSCEQNLNHDAMYWYRQDPGQGLRLIYYSQIVNDFQKGDIAEGYSVSREKKESFPLTVTSAQKNPTAFYLCASSIQDVAFFGQGTRLTVV.

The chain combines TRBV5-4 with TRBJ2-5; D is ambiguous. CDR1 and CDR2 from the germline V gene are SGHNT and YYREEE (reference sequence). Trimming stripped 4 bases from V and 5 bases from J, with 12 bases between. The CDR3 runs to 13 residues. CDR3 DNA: TGTGCCAGCAGCCCGACGCCGCAGGAGACCCAGTACTTC. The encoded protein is CASSPTPQETQYF.

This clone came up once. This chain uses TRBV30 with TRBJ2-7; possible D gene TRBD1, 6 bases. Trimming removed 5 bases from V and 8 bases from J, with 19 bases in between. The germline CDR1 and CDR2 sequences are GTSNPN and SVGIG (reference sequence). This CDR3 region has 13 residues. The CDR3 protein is CAWGGDIGLKQYF. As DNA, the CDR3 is TGTGCCTGGGGTGGGGACATCGGTTTAAAGCAGTACTTC.

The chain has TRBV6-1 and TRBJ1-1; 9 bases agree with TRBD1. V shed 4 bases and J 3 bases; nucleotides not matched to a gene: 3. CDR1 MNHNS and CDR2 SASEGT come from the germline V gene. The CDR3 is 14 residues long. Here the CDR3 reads CASSADRGDTEAFF. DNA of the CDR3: TGTGCCAGCAGTGCCGACAGGGGGGACACTGAAGCTTTCTTT.

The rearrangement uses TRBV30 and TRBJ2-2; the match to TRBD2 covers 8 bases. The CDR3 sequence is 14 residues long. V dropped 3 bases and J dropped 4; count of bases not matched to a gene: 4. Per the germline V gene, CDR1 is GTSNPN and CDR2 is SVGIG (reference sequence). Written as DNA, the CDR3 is TGTGCCTGGAGAGTCGCGGGGGGCACCGGGGAGCTGTTTTTT. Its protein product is CAWRVAGGTGELFF.